This TCR beta chain was recovered during a study of blood T cells in healthy people across ages. Investigators took about 10 milliliters of peripheral blood from every donor. General observations from the study: Roughly linearly, TCR beta diversity per million T cells fell as age increased.

The CDR3 extends over 15 amino acids. The J segment lost 0 bases and the V segment lost 8 bases, leaving 6 bases of the junction unmatched. With a J-beta primer mix and a sample-barcoded 5' primer, a second PCR ran about 7 to 12 cycles. Any given sample supplied a minimum of 3 million CDR3-containing paired-end reads. Via MiXCR, TCRdb re-called the 5' RACE reads, giving one row per CDR3 protein. The sample yields hundreds of thousands of distinct CDR3 sequences, about 21% seen once. The table lists this clonotype with a few counts. The antigen remains unidentified. The chain uses TRBV12-3 or TRBV12-4 and TRBJ2-2; TRBD1 aligns across 7 bases. The sequence came from a man aged 70 or older in good health. The sequencing input was blood. Here the CDR3 DNA reads TGTGCCAGCGTAACAGGGGAATCGAACACCGGGGAGCTGTTTTTT. This encodes CASVTGESNTGELFF.